This section outlines one T cell receptor (beta chain) sequence together with its context. Antigen: not known. At one boundary the junction diverges from the germline segment, which might be a read error. The data were taken from a study of regulatory T cells in long-lasting Graves disease. General observations from the study: The study examined only peripheral blood, not thyroid tissue. Newly diagnosed patients had higher TCR diversity than persistent Graves' patients did.

CDR3 length equals 13 residues. Looked up from germline, CDR1 is MNHEY and CDR2 is SMNVEV (reference sequence). Sample time point: persistent/refractory GD, antithyroid drugs over 5 years with positive TRAb. Extracted PBMC RNA gave rise to the TCR library. iRepertoire HTBI primers and Arm-PCR of CDR3 regions built TCR beta libraries. Via MiXCR, TCRdb re-called the multiplex PCR reads, giving one row per CDR3 protein. The profile shows around 450,000 distinct CDR3 sequences, about 22% of them singletons. The chain has TRBV27 and TRBJ2-7; 7 nucleotides line up with TRBD1. The sequencing here drew on peripheral blood mononuclear cells (PBMCs), taken when the disease was refractory, from a patient treated with antithyroid drugs. The clonotype originates from a female donor with Graves disease. The CDR3 loop is CASSPSYKGALDF. CDR3 coding DNA: TGTGCCAGCAGTCCCTCCTATAAGGGGGCTTTGGACTTC.